The 15 T cell receptor beta chains below all came from one sample that was sequenced in a study of blood T cell repertoires in COVID-19. Clones were read by immunoSEQ multiplex PCR, and TCRdb kept only the in-frame ones, dropping some. Of tens of thousands of clones listed, about 85% are singletons. Input material: peripheral blood. The receptor source for this set is a woman older than 75 with acute or convalescent COVID-19.

This clone turned up a few times. V is TRBV7-2 and J is TRBJ1-5, with D possibly TRBD1 on 6 matching bases. The CDR3 is 14 amino acids. The V gene's germline CDR1 is SGHTA and CDR2 FQGNSA. V gave up 5 bases and J gave up 5 bases, with 13 bases separating them. The chain's CDR3 is CASSIQGWDQPQHF. For the CDR3, the DNA is TGTGCCAGCAGCATACAGGGATGGGATCAGCCCCAGCATTTT.

The rearrangement joins TRBV7-9 to TRBJ1-2; D is unclear. Looked up from germline, CDR1 is SEHNR and CDR2 is FQNEAQ (reference sequence). CDR3 length: 13 amino acids. The germline V and J ends were trimmed by 3 bases and 7 bases, with 12 bases remaining between them. CDR3 amino acids: CASSFGSFAGYTF. The CDR3 region has the DNA TGTGCCAGCAGCTTTGGCAGTTTCGCTGGCTACACCTTC.

The genes are TRBV11-2 and TRBJ1-1; 8 bases line up with TRBD1. Germline V gene sequence: CDR1 SGHAT, CDR2 FQNNGV. This CDR3 contains 14 residues. The ends lost 7 bases at V and 2 bases at J; junction bases unmatched: 6. In DNA form, the CDR3 reads TGTGCCAGCACCACTGGGACAGGTAACACTGAAGCTTTCTTT. Protein sequence: CASTTGTGNTEAFF.

This chain joins TRBV2 and TRBJ2-7; 9 nucleotides agree with TRBD1. CDR1 is SNHLY and CDR2 is FYNNEI in the germline V gene. The CDR3 runs to 17 residues. J gave up 3 bases and V 5 bases, and 14 bases lay outside the gene matches. The CDR3 sequence is CASSITPTGGSGYEQYF. The CDR3 bases are TGTGCCAGCAGTATTACCCCGACAGGGGGTAGTGGCTACGAGCAGTACTTC.

This chain uses TRBV9 with TRBJ1-1; 7 nucleotides line up with TRBD1. The germline V gene has CDR1 SGDLS and CDR2 YYNGEE. This CDR3 has 14 amino acids. V lost 3 bases, J lost 2 bases, and 4 bases stayed unmatched. CDR3 residues: CASSGRDSNTEAFF. CDR3 bases: TGTGCCAGCAGCGGCCGGGACAGTAACACTGAAGCTTTCTTT.

V and J are TRBV5-1 and TRBJ2-5; 9 positions agree with TRBD1. Germline loops: CDR1 SGHRS, CDR2 YFSETQ. The CDR3 sequence is 14 residues long. J was trimmed by 5 bases and V by 3 bases; bases with no gene match: 5. The CDR3 protein is CASSSGQGGETQYF. The CDR3 nucleotides read TGCGCCAGCAGCTCGGGACAGGGTGGGGAGACCCAGTACTTC. Full variable domain (remainder filled in from reference TRBV5-1 and TRBJ2-5): KAGVTQTPRYLIKTRGQQVTLSCSPISGHRSVSWYQQTPGQGLQFLFEYFSETQRNKGNFPGRFSGRQFSNSRSEMNVSTLELGDSALYLCASSSGQGGETQYFGPGTRLLVL.

The chain has TRBV5-1 and TRBJ2-5, with 7 nucleotides matching TRBD1. Germline V gene data show CDR1 as SGHRS and CDR2 as YFSETQ. The CDR3 spans 16 residues. The ends lost 4 bases at V and 1 base at J; junction bases unmatched: 10. DNA of the CDR3: TGCGCCAGCAGCCCTTCAGGGGGTGGGGCCCAAGAGACCCAGTACTTC. This encodes CASSPSGGGAQETQYF.

With regard to this clone: Lacking the conserved final phenylalanine or tryptophan, this CDR3 likely reflects a read error. The DNA is left out, because the CDR3 cannot be placed on it with certainty; the CDR3 is given as TCRdb lists it. This sequence joins TRBV11-3 and TRBJ1-1; the table names TRBD1, a call not compared with the DNA. The CDR3 sequence runs 13 residues, both termini included. CDR1 and CDR2 from the germline V gene are SGHNT and YENEEA. The CDR3 spells CASSTTGTVNFRL.

V gene TRBV3-1 (or the pseudogene TRBV3-2) combines with J gene TRBJ2-5; TRBD2 aligns across 11 bases. The ends lost 7 bases at V and 3 bases at J; junction bases unmatched: 7. This CDR3 spans 15 amino acids. Germline V gene lookup returns CDR1 LGHDT and CDR2 YNNKEL (reference sequence). DNA for the CDR3: TGTGCCAGCACCAACTTAGCGGGGGGGAAAGAGACCCAGTACTTC. Amino acids: CASTNLAGGKETQYF.

The rearrangement links TRBV6-1 to TRBJ2-1; a weak D match, TRBD2 (5 bases). Germline V gene sequence: CDR1 MNHNS, CDR2 SASEGT. The CDR3 covers 14 residues. Trimming left V 7 bases short and J 4 bases short, with 14 bases between. DNA for the CDR3: TGTGCCAGCAATCCCGACCCGGGGTACAATGAGCAGTTCTTC. It specifies CASNPDPGYNEQFF.

The rearrangement uses TRBV5-1 and TRBJ1-1; 9 nucleotides match TRBD1. Looked up from germline, CDR1 is SGHRS and CDR2 is YFSETQ. This CDR3 is 18 amino acids long. With 0 bases clipped from V and 1 base from J, the junction kept 10 bases outside the gene matches. The CDR3 nucleotides are TGCGCCAGCAGCTTGGGTACCCCGGGACAGGGACCGAACACTGAAGCTTTCTTT. It translates to CASSLGTPGQGPNTEAFF.

The chain uses TRBV3-1 (or the pseudogene TRBV3-2) and TRBJ1-1; D perhaps matches TRBD1 (5 bases). The CDR3 loop spans 14 amino acids. The germline gives CDR1 LGHDT, CDR2 YNNKEL (reference sequence). Trimming removed 0 bases from V and 7 bases from J, with 12 bases in between. In DNA form, the CDR3 reads TGTGCCAGCAGCCAAGATAATTGGGGGGTTGAAGCTTTCTTT. It yields the protein CASSQDNWGVEAFF.

The chain combines TRBV19 with TRBJ1-1; 9 bases match TRBD1. This CDR3 contains 17 residues. Trimming cost V 4 bases and J 5 bases; bases outside gene matches: 14. The germline gives CDR1 LNHDA, CDR2 SQIVND (reference sequence). Here the CDR3 reads CASSNLGQGIGSTEAFF. As DNA, the CDR3 is TGTGCCAGTAGTAACCTCGGACAGGGGATAGGGTCGACTGAAGCTTTCTTT.

This chain links TRBV4-2 with TRBJ1-1; D gene unclear. Germline-derived CDR1 and CDR2 are LGHNA and YNFKEQ. Trimming left V 0 bases short and J 2 bases short, with 7 bases between. The CDR3 sequence is 14 residues long. CDR3 sequence reads: CASSQDLLNTEAFF. The CDR3, as DNA: TGTGCCAGCAGCCAAGATTTGTTAAACACTGAAGCTTTCTTT.

This clone was found a few times. V usage is TRBV2 and J usage is TRBJ1-5, with 9 positions matching TRBD1. This CDR3 has 17 amino acids. J was trimmed by 6 bases and V by 3 bases; bases with no gene match: 12. The germline gives CDR1 SNHLY, CDR2 FYNNEI. CDR3 protein: CASSEGQGMRIFQPQHF. The CDR3 DNA sequence: TGTGCCAGCAGTGAGGGACAGGGAATGAGGATCTTTCAGCCCCAGCATTTT.